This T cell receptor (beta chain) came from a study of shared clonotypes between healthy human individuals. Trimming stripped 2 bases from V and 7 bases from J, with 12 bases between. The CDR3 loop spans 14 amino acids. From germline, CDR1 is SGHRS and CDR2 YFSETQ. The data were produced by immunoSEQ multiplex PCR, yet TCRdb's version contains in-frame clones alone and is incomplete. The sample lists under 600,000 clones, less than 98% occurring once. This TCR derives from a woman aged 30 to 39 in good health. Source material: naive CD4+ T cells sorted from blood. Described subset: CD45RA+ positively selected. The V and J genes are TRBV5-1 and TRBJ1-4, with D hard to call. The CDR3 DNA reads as TGCGCCAGCAGCTTTGAGGTCGCCATTGAAAAACTGTTTTTT. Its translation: CASSFEVAIEKLFF.